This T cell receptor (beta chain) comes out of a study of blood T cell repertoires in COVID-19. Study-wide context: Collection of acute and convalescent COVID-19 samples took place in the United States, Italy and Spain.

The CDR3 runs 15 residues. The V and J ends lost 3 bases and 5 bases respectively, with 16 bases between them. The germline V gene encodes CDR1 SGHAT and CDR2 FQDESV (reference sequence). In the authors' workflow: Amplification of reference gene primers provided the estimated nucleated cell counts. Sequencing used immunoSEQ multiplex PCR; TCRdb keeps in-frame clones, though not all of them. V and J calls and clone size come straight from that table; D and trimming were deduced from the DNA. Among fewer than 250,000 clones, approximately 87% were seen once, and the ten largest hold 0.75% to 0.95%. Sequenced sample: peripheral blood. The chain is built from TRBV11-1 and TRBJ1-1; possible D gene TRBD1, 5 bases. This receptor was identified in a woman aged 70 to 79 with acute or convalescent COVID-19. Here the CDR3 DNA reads TGTGCCAGCAGCTTGAACGCTCCGGGGGGGACTGAAGCTTTCTTT. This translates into CASSLNAPGGTEAFF.